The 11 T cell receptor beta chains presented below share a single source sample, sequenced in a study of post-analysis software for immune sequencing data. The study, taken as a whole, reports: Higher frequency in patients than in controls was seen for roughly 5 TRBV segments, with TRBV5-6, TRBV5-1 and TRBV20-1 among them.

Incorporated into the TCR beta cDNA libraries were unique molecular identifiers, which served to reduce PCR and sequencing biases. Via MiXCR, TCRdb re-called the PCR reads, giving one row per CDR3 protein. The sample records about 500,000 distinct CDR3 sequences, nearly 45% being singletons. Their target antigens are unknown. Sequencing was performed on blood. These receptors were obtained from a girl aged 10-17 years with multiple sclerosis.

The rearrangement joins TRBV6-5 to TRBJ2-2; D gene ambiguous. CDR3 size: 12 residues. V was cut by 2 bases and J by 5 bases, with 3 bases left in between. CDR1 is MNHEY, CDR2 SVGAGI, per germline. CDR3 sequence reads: CASSYTTGELFF. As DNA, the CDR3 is TGTGCCAGCAGTTACACAACCGGGGAGCTGTTTTTT.

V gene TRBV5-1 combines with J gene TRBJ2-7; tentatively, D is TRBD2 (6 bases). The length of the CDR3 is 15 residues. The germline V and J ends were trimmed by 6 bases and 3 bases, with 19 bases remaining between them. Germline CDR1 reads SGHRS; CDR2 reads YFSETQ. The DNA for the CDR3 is TGCGCCAGCACCGGTGGGGGAGGTGGGGTCTACGAGCAGTACTTC. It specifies CASTGGGGGVYEQYF.

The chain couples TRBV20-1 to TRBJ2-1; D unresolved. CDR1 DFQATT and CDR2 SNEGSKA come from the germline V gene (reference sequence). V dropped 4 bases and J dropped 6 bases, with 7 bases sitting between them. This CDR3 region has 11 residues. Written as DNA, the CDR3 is TGCAGTGCTATAGGGTCCAATGAGCAGTTCTTC. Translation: CSAIGSNEQFF.

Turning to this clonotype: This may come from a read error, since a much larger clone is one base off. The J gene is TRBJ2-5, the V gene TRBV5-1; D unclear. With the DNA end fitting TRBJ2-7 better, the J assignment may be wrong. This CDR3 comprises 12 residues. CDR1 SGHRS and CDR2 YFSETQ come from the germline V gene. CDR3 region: CASSSVEYEQYF. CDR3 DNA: TGCGCCAGCAGCTCGGTGGAATACGAGCAGTACTTC.

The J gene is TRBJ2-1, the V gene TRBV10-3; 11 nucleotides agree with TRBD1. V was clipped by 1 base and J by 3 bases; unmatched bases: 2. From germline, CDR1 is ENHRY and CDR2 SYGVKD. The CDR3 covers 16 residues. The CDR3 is CAISEWTGGIYNEQFF. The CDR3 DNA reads TGTGCCATCAGTGAGTGGACAGGGGGCATCTACAATGAGCAGTTCTTC.

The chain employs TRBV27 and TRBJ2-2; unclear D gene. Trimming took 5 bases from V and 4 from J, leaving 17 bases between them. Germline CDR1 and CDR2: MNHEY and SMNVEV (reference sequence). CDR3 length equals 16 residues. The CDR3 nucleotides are TGTGCCAGCAGTCCTACCCCGGGTTTGGGCACCGGGGAGCTGTTTTTT. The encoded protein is CASSPTPGLGTGELFF.

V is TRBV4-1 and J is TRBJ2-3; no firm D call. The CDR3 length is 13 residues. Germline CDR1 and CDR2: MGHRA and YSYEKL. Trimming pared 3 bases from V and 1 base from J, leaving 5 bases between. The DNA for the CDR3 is TGCGCCAGCAGCCACAGGCGCACAGATACGCAGTATTTT. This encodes CASSHRRTDTQYF.

CDR3 sequence reads: CASSLQSGRHPTDTQYF. DNA for the CDR3: TGCGCCAGCAGCCTACAGAGCGGGAGGCATCCCACAGATACGCAGTATTTT. This sequence joins TRBV4-1 and TRBJ2-3; 9 nucleotides line up with TRBD2. CDR1 and CDR2 from the germline V gene are MGHRA and YSYEKL. J was trimmed by 2 bases and V by 4 bases; bases with no gene match: 10. The CDR3 is 17 residues long.

CDR3: CASTNGLAATTDTQYF. The DNA of the CDR3 is TGTGCCAGCACCAACGGACTAGCGGCAACCACAGATACGCAGTATTTT. The rearrangement links TRBV2 to TRBJ2-3; 10 nucleotides match TRBD2. J lost 2 bases, V lost 7 bases, and 9 bases had no gene match. This CDR3 is 16 amino acids long. Per the germline V gene, CDR1 is SNHLY and CDR2 is FYNNEI.

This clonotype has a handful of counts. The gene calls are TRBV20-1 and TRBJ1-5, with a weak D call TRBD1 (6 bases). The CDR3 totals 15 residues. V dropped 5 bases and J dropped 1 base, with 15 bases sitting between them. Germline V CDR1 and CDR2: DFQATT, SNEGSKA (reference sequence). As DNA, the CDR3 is TGCAGTGCTGGGAAAGGACAGATGAGCAATCAGCCCCAGCATTTT. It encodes CSAGKGQMSNQPQHF.

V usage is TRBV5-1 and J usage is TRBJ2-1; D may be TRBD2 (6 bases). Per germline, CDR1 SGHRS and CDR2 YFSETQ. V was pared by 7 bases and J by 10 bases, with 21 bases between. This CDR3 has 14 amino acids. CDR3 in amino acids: CASRSSVTNYEQFF. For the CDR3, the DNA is TGCGCCAGCCGCTCTAGCGTCACGAACTACGAGCAGTTCTTC. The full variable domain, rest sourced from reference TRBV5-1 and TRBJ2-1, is KAGVTQTPRYLIKTRGQQVTLSCSPISGHRSVSWYQQTPGQGLQFLFEYFSETQRNKGNFPGRFSGRQFSNSRSEMNVSTLELGDSALYLCASRSSVTNYEQFFGPGTRLTVL.